This T cell receptor (beta chain) was retrieved from a study of cytomegalovirus exposure and HLA in healthy donors. Broader study findings: Testing in vitro showed a few CMV-associated chains specific for CMV antigens.

Primers: 60 Vbeta forward and 13 Jbeta reverse. The protocol was immunoSEQ multiplex PCR, while the TCRdb copy is restricted to in-frame clones and leaves out a portion. The data hold about 200,000 clones, with roughly three quarters observed a single time. Per germline, CDR1 LNHDA and CDR2 SQIVND (reference sequence). The CDR3 covers 14 residues. Trimming at V came to 6 bases and at J to 0 bases, leaving 4 bases not matched to a gene. This clone was picked up a small number of times. Its target is not known. The chain employs TRBV19 and TRBJ1-1; 7 positions match TRBD1. The sequence derives from a man aged 50 to 59 in good health and CMV-seronegative. Sequenced input: PBMCs. The CDR3 loop reads CASSRQGLNTEAFF. CDR3 DNA sequence: TGTGCCAGTAGCCGACAGGGACTGAACACTGAAGCTTTCTTT.